A selection of T cell receptor beta chains follows, all from one sample in a study of blood T cell repertoires in COVID-19. Measured with immunoSEQ multiplex PCR; TCRdb has only the in-frame clones, and not every one. This table has around 390,000 clones, approximately 87% appearing once. The sequenced sample was PBMCs or T cells enriched from blood (not recorded which). The receptors shown here come from a woman aged 50 to 60 who had recovered from COVID-19. Each CDR3 is given with its conserved first and last residue. A D gene is named only where the DNA matches it firmly. Clone size, where shown, is once, few, many, or a class for clones that have expanded.

V	size	J	D	CDR3	DNA
TRBV12-3/TRBV12-4	NA	TRBJ1-2	NA	CASSQARIYGYTF	TGTGCCAGCAGTCAGGCCCGGATCTATGGCTACACCTTC
TRBV27	NA	TRBJ1-5	NA	CASRRGGNQPQHF	TGTGCCAGCAGACGGGGGGGCAATCAGCCCCAGCATTTT
TRBV4-2	NA	TRBJ1-6	TRBD1	CASSRAGTDYNSPLHF	TGTGCCAGCAGCCGAGCCGGGACAGACTATAATTCACCCCTCCACTTT
TRBV4-3	NA	TRBJ2-2	NA	CASSHTTAGFKAGELFF	TGCGCCAGCAGCCATACGACGGCGGGATTTAAAGCCGGGGAGCTGTTTTTT
TRBV7-2	NA	TRBJ2-7	NA	CASSFTGHEFYEQYF	TGTGCCAGCAGCTTTACCGGACACGAGTTCTACGAGCAGTACTTC
TRBV5-1	NA	TRBJ2-5	TRBD2	CASSLGEGGETQYF	TGCGCCAGCAGCTTAGGGGAGGGCGGTGAGACCCAGTACTTC
TRBV9	NA	TRBJ2-2	NA	CASSVFPAGAGDTGELFF	TGTGCCAGCAGCGTATTCCCGGCGGGGGCTGGTGACACCGGGGAGCTGTTTTTT
TRBV28	NA	TRBJ1-6	TRBD1	CASRVDRGNSPLHF	TGTGCCAGCAGGGTGGACAGGGGAAATTCACCCCTCCACTTT
TRBV28	NA	TRBJ2-7	TRBD1	CASSSHGTGRYEQYF	TGTGCCAGCAGTTCACACGGGACAGGGAGGTACGAGCAGTACTTC
TRBV7-2	NA	TRBJ2-3	TRBD2	CASALAGGPDTQYF	TGTGCCAGCGCACTAGCGGGGGGTCCAGATACGCAGTATTTT
TRBV7-9	NA	TRBJ1-2	NA	CASIDTNYGYTF	TGTGCCAGCATCGACACTAACTATGGCTACACCTTC
TRBV18	NA	TRBJ2-4	NA	CASSPPGSEGVKLIQYF	TGTGCCAGCTCACCCCCGGGGAGTGAGGGTGTAAAACTCATTCAGTACTTC
TRBV27	NA	TRBJ2-3	NA	CASSPRVGTDTQYF	TGTGCCAGCAGTCCCCGCGTGGGCACAGATACGCAGTATTTT
TRBV27	NA	TRBJ1-1	NA	CASSPAGVNTEAFF	TGTGCCAGCAGTCCCGCGGGGGTTAACACTGAAGCTTTCTTT
TRBV30	NA	TRBJ2-3	TRBD2	CAWGRGGGKDTQYF	TGTGCCTGGGGCCGGGGCGGGGGTAAGGATACGCAGTATTTT
TRBV15	NA	TRBJ2-5	NA	CATSKRGSINSETQYF	TGTGCCACCAGCAAAAGGGGCAGTATCAATTCAGAGACCCAGTACTTC
TRBV15	NA	TRBJ1-1	NA	CATSRDEGTEAFF	TGTGCCACCAGCAGGGACGAGGGTACTGAAGCTTTCTTT
TRBV27	NA	TRBJ1-1	NA	CASSLGGAVNTEAFF	TGTGCCAGCAGTTTAGGAGGGGCTGTGAACACTGAAGCTTTCTTT
TRBV5-1	NA	TRBJ1-2	NA	CASSFSGSSVANYGYTF	TGCGCCAGCAGCTTTTCGGGGTCTTCGGTGGCTAACTATGGCTACACCTTC
TRBV5-5	few	TRBJ1-1	NA	CASNHGTMNTEAFF	TGTGCCAGCAACCACGGGACAATGAACACTGAAGCTTTCTTT
TRBV29-1	few	TRBJ1-1	NA	CRGSGGTEAFF	TGCAGGGGGTCCGGGGGCACTGAAGCTTTCTTT
TRBV6-2/TRBV6-3	NA	TRBJ1-6	TRBD1	CASSSGQGTNSPLHF	TGTGCCAGCAGTAGCGGACAGGGGACGAATTCACCCCTCCACTTT
TRBV28	once	TRBJ2-3	TRBD2	CASSLFGGASSTDTQYF	TGTGCCAGCAGTTTATTCGGGGGGGCTTCTAGCACAGATACGCAGTATTTT